This TCR beta chain was captured in a study of blood T cell repertoires in COVID-19. This CDR3 spans 16 amino acids. Unmatched junction bases numbered 8, after V lost 0 bases and J lost 6 bases. Germline loops: CDR1 SGHRS, CDR2 YFSETQ. The protocol was immunoSEQ multiplex PCR, while the TCRdb copy is restricted to in-frame clones and leaves out a portion. The sample carries fewer than 300,000 clones, roughly nine tenths recorded once. What was sequenced was peripheral blood. V usage is TRBV5-1 and J usage is TRBJ2-3; 9 nucleotides match TRBD2. The sequence was obtained from a woman aged 25-40 years with COVID-19, enrolled during active disease. CDR3 loop: CASSLDLLAGLDTQYF. The CDR3 nucleotides are TGCGCCAGCAGCTTGGATCTGCTAGCGGGGCTGGATACGCAGTATTTT.